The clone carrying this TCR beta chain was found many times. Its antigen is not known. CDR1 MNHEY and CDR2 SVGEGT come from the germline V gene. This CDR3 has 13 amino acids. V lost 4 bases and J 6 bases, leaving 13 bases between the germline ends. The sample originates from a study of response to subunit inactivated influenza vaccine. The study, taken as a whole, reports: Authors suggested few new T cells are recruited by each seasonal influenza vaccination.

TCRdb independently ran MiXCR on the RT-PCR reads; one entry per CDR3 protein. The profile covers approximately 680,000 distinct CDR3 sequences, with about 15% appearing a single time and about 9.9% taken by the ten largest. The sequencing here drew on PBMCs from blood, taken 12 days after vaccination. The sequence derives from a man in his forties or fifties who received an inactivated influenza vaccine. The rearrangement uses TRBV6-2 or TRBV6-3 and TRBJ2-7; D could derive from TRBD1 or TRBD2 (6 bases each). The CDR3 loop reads CASSWGASREQYF. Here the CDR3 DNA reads TGTGCCAGCAGTTGGGGGGCTAGTCGCGAGCAGTACTTC.